The 6 T cell receptor beta chains below all came from one sample that was sequenced in a study of blood T cell repertoires in COVID-19. The method was immunoSEQ multiplex PCR; TCRdb's version includes in-frame clones alone and lacks a portion of them. The profile shows over 80,000 clones, about 90% of them singletons. Material: peripheral blood. These receptors came from a human donor with active COVID-19. The donor label of this sample is uncertain.

V usage is TRBV19 and J usage is TRBJ2-5; D unclear. V lost 5 bases and J lost 4, with 14 bases in between. Germline values: CDR1 LNHDA, CDR2 SQIVND (reference sequence). CDR3 length: 14 amino acids. The CDR3 is CASSPRLFRETQYF. The CDR3 DNA sequence: TGTGCCAGTAGTCCGCGACTTTTTCGAGAGACCCAGTACTTC.

The rearrangement joins TRBV3-1 (or the pseudogene TRBV3-2) to TRBJ2-3, with D possibly TRBD2 on 5 matching bases. This CDR3 spans 19 amino acids. Germline CDR1 reads LGHDT; CDR2 reads YNNKEL (reference sequence). Trimming shortened V by 0 bases and J by 2 bases, and 21 bases separated the two germline ends. CDR3 coding DNA: TGTGCCAGCAGCCAAGAGGTTCTCATTGGACTGATAACCACAGATACGCAGTATTTT. Its protein is CASSQEVLIGLITTDTQYF.

The chain links TRBV7-9 to TRBJ2-7; no reliable D call. V lost 5 bases and J 0 bases, leaving 14 bases between the germline ends. The germline CDR1 and CDR2 sequences are SEHNR and FQNEAQ (reference sequence). The CDR3 is 15 residues long. The CDR3 sequence: CASSNMAVSSYEQYF. DNA for the CDR3: TGTGCCAGCAGCAACATGGCCGTAAGCTCCTACGAGCAGTACTTC.

The V call is TRBV28, the J call TRBJ2-7; D is perhaps TRBD1 (6 bases). Germline lookup yields CDR1 MDHEN and CDR2 SYDVKM. V was clipped by 5 bases and J by 6 bases, with 14 bases between them. The CDR3 contains 13 residues. The CDR3 coding sequence is TGTGCCAGCAGTACGGACAGTACCGGCGAGCAGTACTTC. Protein product: CASSTDSTGEQYF.

V gene TRBV7-9 combines with J gene TRBJ2-1; TRBD1 might be the D (6 bases). The CDR3 is made up of 17 amino acids. Germline CDR1 reads SEHNR; CDR2 reads FQNEAQ (reference sequence). Between the trimmed V and J ends, which lost 1 base and 6 bases, there was a span of 19 bases. The CDR3 loop is CASSLEAQAGVGNEQFF. For the CDR3, the DNA is TGTGCCAGCAGCTTAGAGGCCCAGGCAGGGGTAGGCAATGAGCAGTTCTTC.

This chain connects TRBV7-9 to TRBJ2-1, with TRBD2 identical over 13 bases. CDR3 length equals 16 residues. Germline V gene sequence: CDR1 SEHNR, CDR2 FQNEAQ (reference sequence). Trimming removed 5 bases from V and 8 bases from J; junction bases left unmatched: 9. The chain's CDR3 is CASSPRLAGGKDEQFF. In nucleotides, the CDR3 is TGTGCCAGCAGCCCAAGACTAGCGGGGGGTAAGGATGAGCAGTTCTTC.